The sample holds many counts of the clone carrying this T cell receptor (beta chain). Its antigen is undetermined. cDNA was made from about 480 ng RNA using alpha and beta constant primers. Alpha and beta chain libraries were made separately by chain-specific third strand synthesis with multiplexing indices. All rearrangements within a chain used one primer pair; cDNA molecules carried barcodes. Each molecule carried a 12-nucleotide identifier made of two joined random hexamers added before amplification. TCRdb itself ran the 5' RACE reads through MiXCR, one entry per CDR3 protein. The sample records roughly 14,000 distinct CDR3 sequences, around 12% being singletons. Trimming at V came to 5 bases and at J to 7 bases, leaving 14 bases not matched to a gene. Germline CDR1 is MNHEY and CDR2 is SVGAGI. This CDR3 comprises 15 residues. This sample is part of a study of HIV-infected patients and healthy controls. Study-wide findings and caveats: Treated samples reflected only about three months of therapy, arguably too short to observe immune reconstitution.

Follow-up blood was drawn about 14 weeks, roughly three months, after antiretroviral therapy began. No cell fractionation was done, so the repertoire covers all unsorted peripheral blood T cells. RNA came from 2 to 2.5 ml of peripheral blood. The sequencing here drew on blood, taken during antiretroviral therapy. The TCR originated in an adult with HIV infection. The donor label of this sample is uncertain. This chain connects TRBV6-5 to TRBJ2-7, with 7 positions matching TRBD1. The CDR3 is CASSTSRDRIWEQYF. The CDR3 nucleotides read TGTGCCAGCAGTACCAGCCGGGACAGAATCTGGGAGCAGTACTTC.